The rows below give T cell receptor beta chains drawn from one sample of a study of immune characteristics of hereditary and idiopathic chronic pancreatitis. TCRdb's copy holds only in-frame clones and misses some; the assay was immunoSEQ multiplex PCR. The table has approximately 9,800 clones, roughly 83% seen once. The source material was pancreas tissue with idiopathic chronic pancreatitis. The origin of the receptors is a human donor with chronic pancreatitis. The CDR3 runs from the conserved cysteine through the conserved F or W. The D gene is left open where the match is weak. The size of a clone is reported for some rows only, either as once, few or many, or as a class for expanded clones.

>few|TRBJ2-7|NA|TRBV4-3
TGCGCCAGCAGCCAAGATACGCGGTCCTACGAGCAGTACTTC
CASSQDTRSYEQYF
>NA|TRBJ2-5|NA|TRBV24-1
TGTGCCACCAGTGATTATTTGGCGGCGGGGGAGACCCAGTACTTC
CATSDYLAAGETQYF
>NA|TRBJ2-1|NA|TRBV19
TGTGCCAGTAGTATGGGGACTCCAAACAATGAGCAGTTCTTC
CASSMGTPNNEQFF
>few|TRBJ1-1|NA|TRBV3-1/TRBV3-2
TGTGCCAGCAGCCGGATGGAGGGAAACACTGAAGCTTTCTTT
CASSRMEGNTEAFF
>NA|TRBJ2-7|TRBD1|TRBV18
TGTGCCAGCTCACCCGAGACAGGGCCCTACGAGCAGTACTTC
CASSPETGPYEQYF
>NA|TRBJ1-6|NA|TRBV6-5
TGTGCCAGCACGGATATGGGTTCACCCCTCCACTTT
CASTDMGSPLHF
>NA|TRBJ1-3|NA|TRBV5-1
TGCGCCAGCCTCTGGGGATCATCGGGGCAGACGGCTGGAAACACCATATATTTT
CASLWGSSGQTAGNTIYF
>few|TRBJ2-7|TRBD1|TRBV5-1
TGCGCCAGCAGCTCGGGACAGGGATCCTACGAGCAGTACTTC
CASSSGQGSYEQYF
>NA|TRBJ1-5|NA|TRBV9
TGTGCCAGCAGTCGTAGTTGGGGAGGTCAGCCCCAGCATTTT
CASSRSWGGQPQHF
>NA|TRBJ2-7|NA|TRBV7-6
TGTGCCAGCAGCCCCGATAGGGCACCGTACGAGCAGTACTTC
CASSPDRAPYEQYF
>once|TRBJ2-6|NA|TRBV4-1
TGCGCCAGCAGCCAAGATTGGTTGAGAAGGTGGGCCAACGTCCTGACTTTC
CASSQDWLRRWANVLTF
>NA|TRBJ1-1|NA|TRBV2
TGTGCCAGCAGAGGGGGACGGACCATGAACACTGAAGCTTTCTTT
CASRGGRTMNTEAFF
>NA|TRBJ2-7|NA|TRBV4-1
TGCGCCAGCAGCCAAGGGAACGAGCAGTACTTC
CASSQGNEQYF
>NA|TRBJ2-3|TRBD2|TRBV6-1
TGTGCCAGCAGTGAAGAACTAGCGGGGGGGCCGAGAGATACGCAGTATTTT
CASSEELAGGPRDTQYF
>few|TRBJ1-5|TRBD1|TRBV28
TGTGCCAGCAGTTACCTCCAGACAGGGTGGGGGAATCAGCCCCAGCATTTT
CASSYLQTGWGNQPQHF